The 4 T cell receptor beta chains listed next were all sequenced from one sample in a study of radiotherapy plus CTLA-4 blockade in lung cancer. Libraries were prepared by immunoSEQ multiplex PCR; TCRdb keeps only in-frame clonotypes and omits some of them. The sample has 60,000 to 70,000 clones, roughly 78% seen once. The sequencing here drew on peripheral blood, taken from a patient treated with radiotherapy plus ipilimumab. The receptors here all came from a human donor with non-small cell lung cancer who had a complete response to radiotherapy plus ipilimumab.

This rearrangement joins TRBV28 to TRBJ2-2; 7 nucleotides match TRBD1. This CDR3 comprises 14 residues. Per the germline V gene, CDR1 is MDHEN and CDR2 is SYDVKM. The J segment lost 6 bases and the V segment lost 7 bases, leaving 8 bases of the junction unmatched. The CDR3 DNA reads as TGTGCCAGCATCCGGGACAGATCTGCCGGGGAGCTGTTTTTT. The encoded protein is CASIRDRSAGELFF.

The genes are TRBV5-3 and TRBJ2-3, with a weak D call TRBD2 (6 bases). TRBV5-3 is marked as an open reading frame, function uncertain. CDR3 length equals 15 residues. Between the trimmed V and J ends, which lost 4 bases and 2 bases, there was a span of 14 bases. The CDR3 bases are TGTGCCAGAAGCCCCCGGGCGGGGACCACAGATACGCAGTATTTT. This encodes CARSPRAGTTDTQYF.

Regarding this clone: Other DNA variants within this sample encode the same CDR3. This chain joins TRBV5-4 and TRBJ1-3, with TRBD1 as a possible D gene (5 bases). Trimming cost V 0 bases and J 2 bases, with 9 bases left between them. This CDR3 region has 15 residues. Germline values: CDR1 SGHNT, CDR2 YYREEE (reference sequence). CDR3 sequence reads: CASSLGGAPGNTIYF. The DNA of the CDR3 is TGTGCCAGCAGCTTGGGAGGGGCCCCTGGAAACACCATATATTTT. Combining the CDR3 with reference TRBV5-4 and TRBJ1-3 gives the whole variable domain ETGVTQSPTHLIKTRGQQVTLRCSSQSGHNTVSWYQQALGQGPQFIFQYYREEENGRGNFPPRFSGLQFPNYSSELNVNALELDDSALYLCASSLGGAPGNTIYFGEGSWLTVV.

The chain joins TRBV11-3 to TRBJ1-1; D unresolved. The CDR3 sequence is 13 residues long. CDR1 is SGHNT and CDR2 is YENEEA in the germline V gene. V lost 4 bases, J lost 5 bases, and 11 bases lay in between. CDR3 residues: CASSSMAGTEAFF. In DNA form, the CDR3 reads TGTGCCAGCAGCTCCATGGCAGGAACTGAAGCTTTCTTT. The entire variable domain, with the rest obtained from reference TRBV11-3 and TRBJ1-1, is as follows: EAGVVQSPRYKIIEKKQPVAFWCNPISGHNTLYWYLQNLGQGPELLIRYENEEAVDDSQLPKDRFSAERLKGVDSTLKIQPAELGDSAVYLCASSSMAGTEAFFGQGTRLTVV.